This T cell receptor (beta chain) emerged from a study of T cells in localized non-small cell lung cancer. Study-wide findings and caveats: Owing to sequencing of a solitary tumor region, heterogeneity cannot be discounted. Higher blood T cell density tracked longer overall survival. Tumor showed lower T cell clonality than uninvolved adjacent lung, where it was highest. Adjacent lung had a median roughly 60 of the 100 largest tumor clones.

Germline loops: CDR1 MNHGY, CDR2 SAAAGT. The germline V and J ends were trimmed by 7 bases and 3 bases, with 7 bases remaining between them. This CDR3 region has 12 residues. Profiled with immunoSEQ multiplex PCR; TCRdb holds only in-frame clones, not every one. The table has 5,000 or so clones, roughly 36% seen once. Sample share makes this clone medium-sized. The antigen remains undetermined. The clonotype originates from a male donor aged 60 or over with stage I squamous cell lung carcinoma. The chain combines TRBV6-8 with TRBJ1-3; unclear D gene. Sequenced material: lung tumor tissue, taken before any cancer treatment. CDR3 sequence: CASMGSGNTIYF. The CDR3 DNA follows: TGTGCCAGCATGGGCAGTGGAAACACCATATATTTT.